The 29 T cell receptor beta chains below were found in one sample sequenced in a study of blood T cell repertoires in COVID-19. Some clones are missing from TCRdb's copy, which holds only in-frame ones; the method was immunoSEQ multiplex PCR. This sample has 130,000 or so clones, with 69% found just once. Material: peripheral blood. The origin of the receptors is a woman in her 70s with acute or convalescent COVID-19.

The chain is built from TRBV6-5 and TRBJ2-2; the match to TRBD1 covers 10 bases. This CDR3 comprises 14 residues. J lost 5 bases, V lost 11 bases, and 8 bases had no gene match. Germline CDR1 and CDR2: MNHEY and SVGAGI. The CDR3 DNA reads as TGTGCCTCCACAGGACAGGGGGGAACCGGGGAGCTGTTTTTT. This encodes CASTGQGGTGELFF.

This CDR3 is CASSLEWGGAGNTIYF. In nucleotides, the CDR3 is TGTGCCAGCAGCTTAGAGTGGGGGGGAGCGGGAAACACCATATATTTT. The rearrangement uses TRBV7-2 and TRBJ1-3; tentatively, D is TRBD1 (5 bases). The CDR3 loop spans 16 amino acids. Germline assignment: CDR1 SGHTA and CDR2 FQGNSA. The V and J ends lost 1 base and 4 bases respectively, with 14 bases between them.

The chain links TRBV6-1 to TRBJ1-6; 7 bases align to TRBD1. Germline CDR1 and CDR2: MNHNS and SASEGT. The CDR3 consists of 14 residues. V shed 2 bases, J shed 11 bases, and the junction held 6 bases outside the gene matches. The CDR3 spells CASSERQGPPPLHF. CDR3 sequence (DNA): TGTGCCAGCAGTGAACGACAGGGACCACCACCCCTCCACTTT.

This clone has a single count. This sequence joins TRBV14 and TRBJ2-5; D is possibly TRBD2 (6 bases). V shed 6 bases and J shed 4 bases, with 15 bases lying between them. The length of the CDR3 is 14 residues. CDR1 SGHDN and CDR2 FVKESK come from the germline V gene. Here the CDR3 reads CASRDENGGETQYF. The DNA for the CDR3 is TGTGCCAGCAGAGATGAGAACGGGGGAGAGACCCAGTACTTC.

CDR3 protein: CASSLGLRDRKETQYF. CDR3 DNA: TGTGCCAGCAGCTTGGGCCTCCGGGACAGAAAAGAGACCCAGTACTTC. The rearrangement uses TRBV11-2 and TRBJ2-5, with TRBD1 matching 7 bases. Trimming took 3 bases from V and 3 from J; bases not matched to a gene: 10. The germline gives CDR1 SGHAT, CDR2 FQNNGV. CDR3 length: 16 amino acids. The full variable domain, in which reference TRBV11-2 and TRBJ2-5 provide the parts outside the CDR3, is EAGVAQSPRYKIIEKRQSVAFWCNPISGHATLYWYQQILGQGPKLLIQFQNNGVVDDSQLPKDRFSAERLKGVDSTLKIQPAKLEDSAVYLCASSLGLRDRKETQYFGPGTRLLVL.

V is TRBV7-2 and J is TRBJ1-6; D perhaps matches TRBD1 (6 bases). The CDR3 is made up of 13 amino acids. The germline gives CDR1 SGHTA, CDR2 FQGNSA. The V and J ends lost 5 bases and 10 bases respectively, with 12 bases between them. The CDR3 bases are TGTGCCAGCAGCCCCTGGACAGCATCACCCCTCCACTTT. Its translation: CASSPWTASPLHF. The whole variable domain, filled in from reference TRBV7-2 and TRBJ1-6, reads GAGVSQSPSNKVTEKGKDVELRCDPISGHTALYWYRQSLGQGLEFLIYFQGNSAPDKSGLPSDRFSAERTGGSVSTLTIQRTQQEDSAVYLCASSPWTASPLHFGNGTRLTVT.

The rearrangement joins TRBV2 to TRBJ1-1; a weak D match, TRBD1 (5 bases). The germline CDR1 and CDR2 sequences are SNHLY and FYNNEI. The CDR3 totals 13 residues. V lost 7 bases and J lost 4, with 13 bases in between. CDR3 coding DNA: TGTGCCAGCAAGGGCGGGGGAACCACTGAAGCTTTCTTT. This translates into CASKGGGTTEAFF. Complete variable domain (other parts from reference TRBV2 and TRBJ1-1): EPEVTQTPSHQVTQMGQEVILRCVPISNHLYFYWYRQILGQKVEFLVSFYNNEISEKSEIFDDQFSVERPDGSNFTLKIRSTKLEDSAMYFCASKGGGTTEAFFGQGTRLTVV.

The rearrangement uses TRBV5-1 and TRBJ2-3; 10 bases fit TRBD2. V was clipped by 0 bases and J by 4 bases; unmatched bases: 11. Germline lookup yields CDR1 SGHRS and CDR2 YFSETQ. This CDR3 comprises 18 residues. The CDR3 nucleotides read TGCGCCAGCAGCTTGGTTCTAGCGGGAGTCGGGTTAGCAGATACGCAGTATTTT. Translation gives CASSLVLAGVGLADTQYF.

The gene calls are TRBV2 and TRBJ2-1, with 12 bases matching TRBD2. This CDR3 region has 16 residues. The ends lost 6 bases at V and 8 bases at J; junction bases unmatched: 11. The germline CDR1 and CDR2 sequences are SNHLY and FYNNEI. DNA of the CDR3: TGTGCCAGCAGCGTCCTAGCGGGAGGGTCCCGAGATGAGCAGTTCTTC. As protein: CASSVLAGGSRDEQFF.

Only a few counts were recorded for this clone. The J gene is TRBJ1-2, the V gene TRBV2; TRBD1 might be the D (6 bases). The CDR3 is made up of 13 amino acids. Trimming pared 5 bases from V and 4 bases from J, leaving 11 bases between. Germline CDR1 SNHLY, CDR2 FYNNEI. CDR3 sequence reads: CASSPRTVYGYTF. Written as DNA, the CDR3 is TGTGCCAGCAGTCCTCGGACAGTCTATGGCTACACCTTC.

The chain links TRBV18 to TRBJ1-1; a possible D gene is TRBD1 (5 bases). Germline V lookup: CDR1 KGHSH, CDR2 LQKENI. V was trimmed by 4 bases and J by 4 bases, leaving 13 bases between them. The CDR3 length is 14 residues. The CDR3 DNA follows: TGTGCCAGCTCACAAAGGGGTGGTAGCACTGAAGCTTTCTTT. Protein product: CASSQRGGSTEAFF.

This chain uses TRBV3-1 (or the pseudogene TRBV3-2) with TRBJ2-7, with D uncertain. CDR1 is LGHDT, CDR2 YNNKEL, per germline (reference sequence). V gave up 2 bases and J gave up 3 bases, with 14 bases separating them. The CDR3 has 15 amino acids. The CDR3 loop reads CASSQSIAEHYEQYF. In nucleotides, the CDR3 is TGTGCCAGCAGCCAAAGCATAGCAGAACACTACGAGCAGTACTTC.

This sequence joins TRBV28 and TRBJ2-2; the match to TRBD2 covers 7 bases. V was clipped by 0 bases and J by 6 bases; unmatched bases: 1. The germline V gene has CDR1 MDHEN and CDR2 SYDVKM. The CDR3 covers 14 residues. CDR3 nucleotides: TGTGCCAGCAGTTTATGGGGGAGGGCCGGGGAGCTGTTTTTT. This gives the protein CASSLWGRAGELFF.

The gene calls are TRBV3-1 (or the pseudogene TRBV3-2) and TRBJ2-7; maybe TRBD1 (5 bases). This CDR3 spans 13 amino acids. V lost 1 base to trimming and J lost 6 bases, with 10 bases between them. Germline V gives CDR1 LGHDT, CDR2 YNNKEL (reference sequence). The CDR3 is CASSQVPQGEQYF. CDR3 nucleotide sequence: TGTGCCAGCAGCCAAGTCCCCCAGGGCGAGCAGTACTTC.

The chain couples TRBV6-2 or TRBV6-3 to TRBJ2-7; 7 positions match TRBD1. V lost 0 bases to trimming and J lost 3 bases; unmatched junction nucleotides: 8. The germline V gene has CDR1 MNHEY and CDR2 SVGEGT. CDR3 length equals 16 residues. CDR3 in amino acids: CASSYSSTQGVYEQYF. CDR3 bases: TGTGCCAGCAGTTACTCATCGACCCAGGGGGTCTACGAGCAGTACTTC.

The chain carries TRBV7-9 and TRBJ1-4, with a tentative D call TRBD1 (5 bases). Per the germline V gene, CDR1 is SEHNR and CDR2 is FQNEAQ (reference sequence). Trimming took off 1 base at V and 7 bases at J, with 13 bases between the two ends. CDR3 length: 15 residues. Here the CDR3 DNA reads TGTGCCAGCAGCTTAGGTAGGGTCGGGGGTGAAAAACTGTTTTTT. Translated: CASSLGRVGGEKLFF.

This sequence joins TRBV5-5 and TRBJ2-7, with a tentative D call TRBD1 (6 bases). Trimming left V 0 bases short and J 7 bases short, with 11 bases between. The CDR3 loop spans 13 amino acids. Germline-derived CDR1 and CDR2 are SGHKS and YYEKEE (reference sequence). The CDR3 loop reads CASSLGTVGEQYF. In DNA form, the CDR3 reads TGTGCCAGCAGCTTGGGGACAGTGGGGGAGCAGTACTTC.

J is TRBJ2-2 and V is TRBV2; 7 bases align to TRBD1. V lost 6 bases and J lost 6; bases outside the gene matches: 4. The CDR3 contains 13 residues. The germline CDR1 and CDR2 sequences are SNHLY and FYNNEI. CDR3 in DNA: TGTGCCAGCAGACAGGGGCATTCCGGGGAGCTGTTTTTT. This sequence encodes CASRQGHSGELFF.

This chain links TRBV15 with TRBJ1-4, with D uncertain. The V gene's germline CDR1 is LNHNV and CDR2 YYDKDF (reference sequence). The ends were cut back, 1 base at V and 0 bases at J, with 9 bases in the middle. The CDR3 totals 16 residues. CDR3 nucleotide sequence: TGTGCCACCAGCAGAGTGGGAGTTGCAACTAATGAAAAACTGTTTTTT. This gives the protein CATSRVGVATNEKLFF.

The chain employs TRBV11-2 and TRBJ2-4; possible D gene TRBD2, 5 bases. Per germline, CDR1 SGHAT and CDR2 FQNNGV. The CDR3 runs 16 residues. V lost 7 bases and J 5 bases, leaving 21 bases between the germline ends. CDR3 sequence reads: CASTPYSGVVENIQYF. CDR3 DNA sequence: TGTGCCAGCACCCCCTACTCCGGGGTGGTAGAAAACATTCAGTACTTC. Combining the CDR3 with reference TRBV11-2 and TRBJ2-4 gives the whole variable domain EAGVAQSPRYKIIEKRQSVAFWCNPISGHATLYWYQQILGQGPKLLIQFQNNGVVDDSQLPKDRFSAERLKGVDSTLKIQPAKLEDSAVYLCASTPYSGVVENIQYFGAGTRLSVL.

This clone has only a few counts. This rearrangement joins TRBV2 to TRBJ2-2; possibly TRBD2 for D (6 bases). The CDR3 runs 15 residues. Germline assignment: CDR1 SNHLY and CDR2 FYNNEI. The V and J ends lost 4 bases and 6 bases respectively, with 15 bases between them. Written as DNA, the CDR3 is TGTGCCAGCAGTGGAGTAGCGGCTGACGCCGGGGAGCTGTTTTTT. It specifies CASSGVAADAGELFF. The full variable domain, completed using reference TRBV2 and TRBJ2-2, is EPEVTQTPSHQVTQMGQEVILRCVPISNHLYFYWYRQILGQKVEFLVSFYNNEISEKSEIFDDQFSVERPDGSNFTLKIRSTKLEDSAMYFCASSGVAADAGELFFGEGSRLTVL.

This clone has more than one count but fewer than ten. The rearrangement links TRBV19 to TRBJ1-3; D is perhaps TRBD1 (6 bases). Trimming pared 5 bases from V and 2 bases from J, leaving 10 bases between. The CDR3 spans 14 residues. Germline-derived CDR1 and CDR2 are LNHDA and SQIVND (reference sequence). CDR3 sequence reads: CASSLTGTGNTIYF. The CDR3 DNA is TGTGCCAGTAGTCTAACAGGGACTGGAAACACCATATATTTT.

This clone occurred a few times. An end of the junction differs from the germline gene, which may be a read error. The chain couples TRBV19 to TRBJ2-1, with D perhaps matching TRBD2 (6 bases). Germline V CDR1 and CDR2: LNHDA, SQIVND (reference sequence). This CDR3 spans 11 amino acids. This CDR3 reads CASSVGLRWIF. The CDR3 bases are TGTGCCAGTAGTGTGGGACTCCGCTGGATCTTC.

The J gene is TRBJ2-1, the V gene TRBV3-1 (or the pseudogene TRBV3-2), with D possibly TRBD1 on 6 matching bases. The CDR3 is made up of 15 amino acids. Germline V gene data show CDR1 as LGHDT and CDR2 as YNNKEL (reference sequence). The V end was cut by 2 bases, the J end by 1 base, with 9 bases between. CDR3 residues: CASSQQGRSYNEQFF. In DNA, the CDR3 is TGTGCCAGCAGCCAACAGGGGAGATCCTACAATGAGCAGTTCTTC.

CDR3 nucleotides: TGCGCCAGCAGCCGCGCTGGACAGGGGTGGGAGCTGTTTTTT. It encodes CASSRAGQGWELFF. The rearrangement joins TRBV4-1 to TRBJ2-2; 9 bases are shared with TRBD1. Germline CDR1 MGHRA, CDR2 YSYEKL. The V segment lost 4 bases and the J segment 9 bases; nucleotides outside the gene matches: 6. The CDR3 runs to 14 residues.

This clone has a single count. J is TRBJ2-2 and V is TRBV10-3; TRBD2 matches at 7 bases. Per the germline V gene, CDR1 is ENHRY and CDR2 is SYGVKD. The CDR3 consists of 18 residues. Trimming removed 2 bases from V and 2 bases from J; junction bases left unmatched: 11. The CDR3 is CAISEKAAGPLNTGELFF. For the CDR3, the DNA is TGTGCCATCAGTGAGAAGGCAGCGGGACCCCTCAACACCGGGGAGCTGTTTTTT.

Here the CDR3 DNA reads TGTGCCACCAGCAGGGACAGGGGGCCTGGAAACACCATATATTTT. Its translation is CATSRDRGPGNTIYF. The J gene is TRBJ1-3, the V gene TRBV15; 11 bases line up with TRBD1. CDR3 length: 15 residues. V gave up 3 bases and J gave up 2 bases; unmatched junction bases: 0. The germline gives CDR1 LNHNV, CDR2 YYDKDF (reference sequence).

The V gene is TRBV19, the J gene TRBJ1-5; D might be TRBD1 (6 bases). The CDR3 loop spans 15 amino acids. The V and J ends lost 7 bases and 0 bases respectively, with 13 bases between them. Germline CDR1 and CDR2: LNHDA and SQIVND (reference sequence). The CDR3 nucleotides read TGTGCCAGTAAACAACAGGGACCTAGCAATCAGCCCCAGCATTTT. Amino acids: CASKQQGPSNQPQHF.

In this sample, this clone is medium-sized. The chain has TRBV4-1 and TRBJ2-7; 10 positions agree with TRBD1. This CDR3 comprises 14 residues. In germline, CDR1 is MGHRA, CDR2 YSYEKL. J lost 6 bases, V lost 5 bases, and 7 bases had no gene match. The CDR3, as DNA: TGCGCCAGCAGCAGGCGGGACAGGGGTGGCGAGCAGTACTTC. It yields the protein CASSRRDRGGEQYF.